This T cell receptor (beta chain) derives from a study of cytomegalovirus exposure and HLA in healthy donors. This clone was seen a few times. Its target is unknown. PCR used 60 Vbeta primers and 13 Jbeta primers. The repertoire was sequenced with immunoSEQ multiplex PCR; TCRdb's copy has only in-frame clones and lacks some. The data contain around 150,000 clones, 65% to 85% of them seen just once; the ten biggest clones take up roughly 7.7%. V shed 6 bases, J shed 0 bases, and the junction held 4 bases outside the gene matches. Germline CDR1 SGHTA, CDR2 FQGNSA. CDR3 length: 14 amino acids. Study results and caveats: The study carried out a later analysis of TCR beta sequences. It associated 15,000 to 20,000 of them with specific HLA alleles at a false discovery rate of 0.05.

This chain uses TRBV7-2 with TRBJ1-1; 7 bases map to TRBD1. Input material: PBMCs. The receptor's source is a woman younger than 45 in good health and CMV-seropositive. The CDR3 sequence is CASRYQGVNTEAFF. The CDR3 DNA reads TGTGCCAGCAGATACCAGGGGGTGAACACTGAAGCTTTCTTT.